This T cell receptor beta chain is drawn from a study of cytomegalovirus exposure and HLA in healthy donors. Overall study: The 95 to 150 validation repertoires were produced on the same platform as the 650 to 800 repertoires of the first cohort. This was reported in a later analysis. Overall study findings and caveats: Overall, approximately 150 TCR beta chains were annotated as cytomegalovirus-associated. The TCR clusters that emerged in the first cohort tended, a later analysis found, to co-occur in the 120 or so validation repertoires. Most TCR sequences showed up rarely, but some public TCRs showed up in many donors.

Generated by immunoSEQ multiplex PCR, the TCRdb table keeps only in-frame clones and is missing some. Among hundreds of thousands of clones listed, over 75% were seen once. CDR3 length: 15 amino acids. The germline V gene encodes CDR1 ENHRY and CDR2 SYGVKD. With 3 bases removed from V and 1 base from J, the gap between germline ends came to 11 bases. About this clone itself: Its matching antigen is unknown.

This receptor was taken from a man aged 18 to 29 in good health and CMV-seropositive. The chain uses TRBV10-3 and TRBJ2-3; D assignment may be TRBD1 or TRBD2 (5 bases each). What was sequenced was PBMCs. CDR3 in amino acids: CAISEGTPGTDTQYF. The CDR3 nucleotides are TGTGCCATCAGTGAAGGGACGCCAGGCACAGATACGCAGTATTTT.